The 10 T cell receptor beta chains in this list originate from one sample, sequenced in a study of blood T cell repertoires in COVID-19. Some clones are missing from TCRdb's copy, which holds only in-frame ones; the method was immunoSEQ multiplex PCR. The table lists roughly 250,000 clones, 80% to 85% of them singletons. Sequences were obtained from peripheral blood. These receptors originate from a woman between 55 and 75 years old with active or convalescent COVID-19.

J is TRBJ1-1 and V is TRBV6-1; D possibly corresponds to TRBD1 (6 bases). CDR1 and CDR2 from the germline V gene are MNHNS and SASEGT. V was pared by 3 bases and J by 2 bases, with 13 bases between. The CDR3 is 15 amino acids. CDR3 sequence: CASSDRTEVNTEAFF. As DNA, the CDR3 is TGTGCCAGCAGTGACCGGACAGAAGTTAACACTGAAGCTTTCTTT.

This clone came up once. The same CDR3 also results from other DNA sequences found in this sample. This sequence joins TRBV18 and TRBJ2-5, with 8 bases lining up with TRBD1. The germline gives CDR1 KGHSH, CDR2 LQKENI. CDR3 length: 14 residues. Unmatched junction bases numbered 7, after V lost 6 bases and J lost 4 bases. The CDR3 DNA sequence: TGTGCCAGCTCGGGGCAGGGGGCTGGAGAGACCCAGTACTTC. This translates into CASSGQGAGETQYF. The full variable domain, rest sourced from reference TRBV18 and TRBJ2-5, is NAGVMQNPRHLVRRRGQEARLRCSPMKGHSHVYWYRQLPEEGLKFMVYLQKENIIDESGMPKERFSAEFPKEGPSILRIQQVVRGDSAAYFCASSGQGAGETQYFGPGTRLLVL.

This rearrangement joins TRBV4-3 to TRBJ1-1; D is unclear. CDR1 LGHNA and CDR2 YSLEER come from the germline V gene. The CDR3 contains 16 residues. Trimming removed 0 bases from V and 0 bases from J, with 11 bases in between. As DNA, the CDR3 is TGCGCCAGCAGCCAAGACACAGTTCGTATGAACACTGAAGCTTTCTTT. Its translation: CASSQDTVRMNTEAFF.

This chain joins TRBV18 and TRBJ1-5; TRBD1 is a possible D gene (5 bases). Germline assignment: CDR1 KGHSH and CDR2 LQKENI. The CDR3 length is 15 residues. Trimming pared 3 bases from V and 0 bases from J, leaving 9 bases between. Here the CDR3 DNA reads TGTGCCAGCTCACCGGGGCCCTATAGCAATCAGCCCCAGCATTTT. Translation: CASSPGPYSNQPQHF.

This chain joins TRBV11-1 and TRBJ2-3, with 7 bases identical to TRBD1. V lost 5 bases to trimming and J lost 1 base; unmatched junction nucleotides: 6. The CDR3 is 15 amino acids. Germline V gene sequence: CDR1 SGHAT, CDR2 FQDESV (reference sequence). CDR3 sequence reads: CASSRSGQGTDTQYF. CDR3 DNA sequence: TGTGCCAGCAGCCGGAGCGGACAGGGCACAGATACGCAGTATTTT.

The chain employs TRBV13 and TRBJ2-3, with 10 bases identical to TRBD1. The germline V gene has CDR1 PRHDT and CDR2 FYEKMQ (reference sequence). V gave up 5 bases and J gave up 3 bases; unmatched junction bases: 8. CDR3 length: 16 amino acids. In nucleotides, the CDR3 is TGTGCCAGCAGCCTCCTCGGGGGACAGGGGACAGATACGCAGTATTTT. Encoded protein: CASSLLGGQGTDTQYF.

V and J are TRBV18 and TRBJ1-2; D is perhaps TRBD1 (5 bases). The germline CDR1 and CDR2 sequences are KGHSH and LQKENI. This CDR3 is 13 amino acids long. The germline V and J ends were trimmed by 1 base and 5 bases, with 8 bases remaining between them. Here the CDR3 reads CASSPRTQYGYTF. The CDR3 bases are TGTGCCAGCTCACCACGGACACAGTATGGCTACACCTTC. The variable domain in full, completed from reference TRBV18 and TRBJ1-2, reads NAGVMQNPRHLVRRRGQEARLRCSPMKGHSHVYWYRQLPEEGLKFMVYLQKENIIDESGMPKERFSAEFPKEGPSILRIQQVVRGDSAAYFCASSPRTQYGYTFGSGTRLTVV.

On this clone itself: The same CDR3 is also encoded by other DNA sequences in this sample. The chain joins TRBV3-1 (or the pseudogene TRBV3-2) to TRBJ1-6; D unclear. The CDR3 spans 13 residues. The germline gives CDR1 LGHDT, CDR2 YNNKEL (reference sequence). V lost 0 bases to trimming and J lost 10 bases, with 7 bases between them. CDR3 DNA sequence: TGTGCCAGCAGCCAAGAACGTCGGTCACCCCTCCACTTT. Protein product: CASSQERRSPLHF.

This chain connects TRBV6-5 to TRBJ1-5; D gene unclear. Per germline, CDR1 MNHEY and CDR2 SVGAGI. CDR3 size: 15 residues. Trimming stripped 7 bases from V and 5 bases from J, with 18 bases between. The CDR3 sequence: CASIQGPGIHQPQHF. In nucleotides, the CDR3 is TGTGCCAGCATTCAAGGTCCAGGAATACATCAGCCCCAGCATTTT.

The chain uses TRBV7-6 and TRBJ2-2; 9 bases match TRBD1. The CDR3 contains 16 residues. The J segment lost 1 base and the V segment lost 2 bases, leaving 2 bases of the junction unmatched. Per germline, CDR1 SGHVS and CDR2 FNYEAQ. In nucleotides, the CDR3 is TGTGCCAGCAGCTTAATGGGACAGGGGAACACCGGGGAGCTGTTTTTT. Translating it yields CASSLMGQGNTGELFF.